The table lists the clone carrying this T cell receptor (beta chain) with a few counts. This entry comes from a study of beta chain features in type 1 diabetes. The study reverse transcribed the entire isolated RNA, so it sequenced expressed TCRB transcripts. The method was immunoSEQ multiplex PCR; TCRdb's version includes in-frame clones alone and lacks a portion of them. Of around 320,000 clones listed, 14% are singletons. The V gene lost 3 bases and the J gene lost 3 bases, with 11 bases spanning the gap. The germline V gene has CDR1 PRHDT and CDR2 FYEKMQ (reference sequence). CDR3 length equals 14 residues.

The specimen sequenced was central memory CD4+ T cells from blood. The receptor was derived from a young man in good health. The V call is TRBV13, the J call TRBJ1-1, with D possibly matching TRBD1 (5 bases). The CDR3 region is CASSFERGDTEAFF. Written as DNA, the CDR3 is TGTGCCAGCAGCTTCGAAAGAGGGGACACTGAAGCTTTCTTT.